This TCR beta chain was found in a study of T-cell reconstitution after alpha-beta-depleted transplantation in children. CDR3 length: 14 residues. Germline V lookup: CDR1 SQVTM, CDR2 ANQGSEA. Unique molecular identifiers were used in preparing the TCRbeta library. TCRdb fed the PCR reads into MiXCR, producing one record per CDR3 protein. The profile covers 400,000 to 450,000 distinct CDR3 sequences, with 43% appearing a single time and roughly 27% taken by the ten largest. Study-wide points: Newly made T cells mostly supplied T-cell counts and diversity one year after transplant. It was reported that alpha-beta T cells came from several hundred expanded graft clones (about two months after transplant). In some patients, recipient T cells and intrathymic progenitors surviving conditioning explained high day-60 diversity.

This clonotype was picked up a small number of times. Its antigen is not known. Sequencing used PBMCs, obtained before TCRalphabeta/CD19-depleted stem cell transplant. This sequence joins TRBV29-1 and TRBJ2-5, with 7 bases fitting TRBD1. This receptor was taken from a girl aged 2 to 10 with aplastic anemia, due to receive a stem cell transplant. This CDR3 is CSTLHRGPQETQYF. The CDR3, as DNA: TGCAGTACCCTCCACAGGGGACCCCAAGAGACCCAGTACTTC.